This entry concerns a single TCR beta chain. The data belong to a study of identical twins. A universal primer binding site was introduced by template switching. The final cDNA contained unique molecular identifiers. In TCRdb, the 5' RACE reads were re-called with MiXCR into one record per CDR3 protein. The table includes around 250,000 distinct CDR3 sequences, 5% to 7% detected once. This CDR3 is 15 amino acids long. The ends were cut back, 3 bases at V and 0 bases at J, with 12 bases in the middle. Per the germline V gene, CDR1 is SGHVS and CDR2 is FQNEAQ. These data also featured in a second study, about T cells expressing NK-cell markers. That work states: Researchers got TCR beta repertoires out of sorted CD3+CD56+NKG2C+, CD3+CD56+NKG2C- and CD3+CD56-NKG2C+ T cells. The authors sequenced eight donors, of whom seven were HCMV-seropositive and one was seronegative. Five or six donors carried dominant NKG2C+ clonotypes that made up roughly 1.0-7.0% of their CD8+ T cells.

The chain uses TRBV7-8 and TRBJ2-7; tentatively, D is TRBD1 (6 bases). Sequenced sample: CD8+ T cells sorted from blood. This TCR derives from a woman under 30 in good health. CDR3 in DNA: TGTGCCAGCAGCTTGGGGGCAGGGACCTCCTACGAGCAGTACTTC. It yields the protein CASSLGAGTSYEQYF.